One T cell receptor beta chain is described in this entry. CD8 cells classed as naive were CD45RO-negative and positively selected for CCR7, excluding terminally differentiated effector memory CD45RA+ cells. The data are from a study of shared clonotypes between healthy human individuals. TCRdb's table, derived via immunoSEQ multiplex PCR, lists solely in-frame clones and lacks some. Of hundreds of thousands of clones listed, 92% are singletons. This receptor was obtained from a man aged 25 to 40 in good health. The sequenced sample consisted of naive CD8+ T cells sorted from blood.

CDR3 protein: CASTFPGTGSTDTQYF. The CDR3 DNA follows: TGTGCCAGCACCTTTCCCGGGACAGGGAGCACAGATACGCAGTATTTT. This chain uses TRBV6-6 with TRBJ2-3; 9 bases agree with TRBD1. This CDR3 contains 16 residues. Trimming removed 7 bases from V and 0 bases from J; junction bases left unmatched: 8. Per the germline V gene, CDR1 is MNHNY and CDR2 is SVGAGI (reference sequence).